This note documents a single T cell receptor beta chain sequence. This sample stems from a study of blood T cell repertoires in COVID-19. Study-level background: The origin of the acute and convalescent COVID-19 samples was the United States, Italy and Spain.

Germline V gene data show CDR1 as DFQATT and CDR2 as SNEGSKA (reference sequence). Trimming stripped 6 bases from V and 6 bases from J, with 8 bases between. The CDR3 covers 10 residues. Libraries were prepared by immunoSEQ multiplex PCR; TCRdb keeps only in-frame clonotypes and omits some of them. The top ten clones hold roughly 2.7% of a sample with some 200,000 clones, roughly 90% of them seen once. Ages ranged from about 18 to 100 years, with residence in 24 US areas. Cohorts were based on clinical histories the participants reported. Donors in Cohort 3 counted as recovered after two negative PCRs, clearance, or symptom resolution.

What was sequenced was PBMCs or T cells enriched from blood (not recorded which). The rearrangement links TRBV20-1 to TRBJ1-1; a possible D gene is TRBD1 (5 bases). The origin of this receptor is a woman in her twenties or thirties who had recovered from COVID-19. As DNA, the CDR3 is TGCAGTGCAGCAGGGCCTGAAGCTTTCTTT. Protein sequence: CSAAGPEAFF.